One and the same sample provided the 18 T cell receptor beta chains below, sequenced in a study of CD8 T cells in ankylosing spondylitis. TCRdb re-called the 5' RACE reads with MiXCR, one entry per CDR3 protein. Among a few hundred thousand distinct CDR3 sequences listed, roughly 10% were seen once. The source material was blood, either unsorted or a sorted T cell fraction (not recorded which). The receptors were gathered from a female donor with ankylosing spondylitis or in good health (not recorded which).

This clonotype showed up many times. The rearrangement links TRBV28 to TRBJ1-5; 8 bases align to TRBD1. The V gene's germline CDR1 is MDHEN and CDR2 SYDVKM. This CDR3 spans 15 amino acids. V lost 10 bases and J lost 0; bases outside the gene matches: 8. In DNA form, the CDR3 reads TGTGCCACCCGACAGGGGCTGAATAGCAATCAGCCCCAGCATTTT. Its protein is CATRQGLNSNQPQHF. Together with reference TRBV28 and TRBJ1-5, the CDR3 gives the full variable domain: DVKVTQSSRYLVKRTGEKVFLECVQDMDHENMFWYRQDPGLGLRLIYFSYDVKMKEKGDIPEGYSVSREKKERFSLILESASTNQTSMYLCATRQGLNSNQPQHFGDGTRLSIL.

This clonotype was counted between two and nine times. This chain links TRBV11-2 with TRBJ2-2, with unresolved D. CDR1 is SGHAT, CDR2 FQNNGV, per germline. The CDR3 length is 12 residues. Trimming removed 10 bases from V and 4 bases from J, with 10 bases in between. Here the CDR3 reads CAIKKITGELFF. The CDR3 region has the DNA TGTGCCATCAAAAAGATCACCGGGGAGCTGTTTTTT.

The CDR3 DNA follows: TGTGCCAGCAGTCCCGGACGAGTGGGAAACACTGAAGCTTTCTTT. The encoded protein is CASSPGRVGNTEAFF. J is TRBJ1-1 and V is TRBV6-1; D not certain. The germline V and J ends were trimmed by 5 bases and 2 bases, with 15 bases remaining between them. There are 15 residues in the CDR3. Germline V lookup: CDR1 MNHNS, CDR2 SASEGT.

This clonotype has at least ten counts. The chain has TRBV3-1 and TRBJ1-1; D uncertain. Germline V gives CDR1 LGHDT, CDR2 YNNKEL (reference sequence). The CDR3 contains 14 residues. Deletions cut 1 base from V and 3 bases from J, with 9 bases between. The CDR3 sequence is CASSQVGGDTEAFF. CDR3 DNA sequence: TGTGCCAGCAGCCAAGTCGGCGGGGACACTGAAGCTTTCTTT.

This clonotype was seen at least ten times. The rearrangement uses TRBV5-5 and TRBJ1-2, with a tentative D call TRBD1 (6 bases). The V and J ends lost 2 bases and 3 bases respectively, with 11 bases between them. CDR1 is SGHKS, CDR2 YYEKEE, per germline (reference sequence). This CDR3 is built from 14 residues. The CDR3 region has the DNA TGTGCCAGCAGCTTTTACAGGGAAGACTATGGCTACACCTTC. This gives the protein CASSFYREDYGYTF.

The rearrangement links TRBV28 to TRBJ2-7, with TRBD1 as a possible D gene (5 bases). The CDR3 spans 15 residues. Germline V gene data show CDR1 as MDHEN and CDR2 as SYDVKM. The germline V and J ends were trimmed by 7 bases and 4 bases, with 20 bases remaining between them. CDR3 coding DNA: TGTGCCAGCACCGCGCGCGGACACAACTTTTACGAGCAGTACTTC. Residues: CASTARGHNFYEQYF. Full variable domain (rest looked up from reference TRBV28 and TRBJ2-7): DVKVTQSSRYLVKRTGEKVFLECVQDMDHENMFWYRQDPGLGLRLIYFSYDVKMKEKGDIPEGYSVSREKKERFSLILESASTNQTSMYLCASTARGHNFYEQYFGPGTRLTVT.

In its sample, this clonotype was seen many times. CDR3 nucleotide sequence: TGCAGTGCTACCTCGGACCGCGGGGAGCTGTTTTTT. Translating it yields CSATSDRGELFF. The rearrangement uses TRBV20-1 and TRBJ2-2; D ambiguous. Germline CDR1 is DFQATT and CDR2 is SNEGSKA (reference sequence). The CDR3 spans 12 residues. Trimming took off 4 bases at V and 7 bases at J, with 10 bases between the two ends.

V usage is TRBV20-1 and J usage is TRBJ2-7; possible D gene TRBD2, 5 bases. V was cut by 1 base and J by 4 bases, with 14 bases left in between. CDR1 DFQATT and CDR2 SNEGSKA come from the germline V gene (reference sequence). CDR3 size: 14 residues. CDR3 sequence reads: CSARGLSDHYEQYF. DNA for the CDR3: TGCAGTGCTAGAGGACTATCGGACCATTACGAGCAGTACTTC.

This clonotype occurred many times. The CDR3 nucleotides read TGTGCCAGCAGTGAAGGTGGCGGCCCCTCCTACAATGAGCAGTTCTTC. As protein: CASSEGGGPSYNEQFF. The chain links TRBV2 to TRBJ2-1; D unclear. Trimming removed 1 base from V and 0 bases from J, with 10 bases in between. Germline V lookup: CDR1 SNHLY, CDR2 FYNNEI. The CDR3 extends over 16 amino acids. Full variable domain (missing parts from reference TRBV2 and TRBJ2-1): EPEVTQTPSHQVTQMGQEVILRCVPISNHLYFYWYRQILGQKVEFLVSFYNNEISEKSEIFDDQFSVERPDGSNFTLKIRSTKLEDSAMYFCASSEGGGPSYNEQFFGPGTRLTVL.

Points on this clonotype: This may stem from a read error, because a much larger clone lies one nucleotide away. This chain joins TRBV12-3 or TRBV12-4 and TRBJ2-1; no definite D call. The CDR3 extends over 10 amino acids. CDR3 residues: CAGSLIEQFF. The CDR3 coding sequence is TGTGCCGGCAGTTTAATAGAGCAGTTCTTC.

J is TRBJ1-1 and V is TRBV30; D is unresolved. Germline V gene sequence: CDR1 GTSNPN, CDR2 SVGIG (reference sequence). V lost 2 bases, J lost 1 base, and 11 bases lay in between. The CDR3 extends over 14 amino acids. CDR3 protein: CAWSLSGRNTEAFF. CDR3 nucleotides: TGTGCCTGGAGTCTATCGGGGAGGAACACTGAAGCTTTCTTT. Complete variable domain (other parts from reference TRBV30 and TRBJ1-1): SQTIHQWPATLVQPVGSPLSLECTVEGTSNPNLYWYRQAAGRGLQLLFYSVGIGQISSEVPQNLSASRPQDRQFILSSKKLLLSDSGFYLCAWSLSGRNTEAFFGQGTRLTVV.

This clonotype was observed many times. The rearrangement uses TRBV28 and TRBJ2-2, with 11 bases matching TRBD1. J lost 2 bases, V lost 5 bases, and 7 bases had no gene match. The CDR3 has 17 amino acids. The V gene's germline CDR1 is MDHEN and CDR2 SYDVKM. This chain's CDR3 is CASSPSGTGGNTGELFF. The CDR3 coding sequence is TGTGCCAGCAGTCCTTCCGGGACAGGGGGAAACACCGGGGAGCTGTTTTTT.

This clonotype was counted ten times or more. The rearrangement joins TRBV5-1 to TRBJ2-5; 9 bases align to TRBD1. The CDR3 is 14 residues long. Germline V gives CDR1 SGHRS, CDR2 YFSETQ. The ends lost 4 bases at V and 3 bases at J; junction bases unmatched: 4. The CDR3 nucleotides read TGCGCCAGCAGCCGAGGACAGGGGAAAGAGACCCAGTACTTC. Encoded protein: CASSRGQGKETQYF. Full variable domain (rest looked up from reference TRBV5-1 and TRBJ2-5): KAGVTQTPRYLIKTRGQQVTLSCSPISGHRSVSWYQQTPGQGLQFLFEYFSETQRNKGNFPGRFSGRQFSNSRSEMNVSTLELGDSALYLCASSRGQGKETQYFGPGTRLLVL.

This clonotype was seen more than once but under ten times. The chain is built from TRBV5-1 and TRBJ1-1; D not certain. Germline V gene lookup returns CDR1 SGHRS and CDR2 YFSETQ. Trimming pared 0 bases from V and 6 bases from J, leaving 9 bases between. This CDR3 contains 13 residues. The chain's CDR3 is CASSLVPTAEAFF. Here the CDR3 DNA reads TGCGCCAGCAGCTTGGTACCCACAGCTGAAGCTTTCTTT.

This clonotype showed up many times. This chain joins TRBV12-3 or TRBV12-4 and TRBJ1-2, with 8 positions matching TRBD1. Trimming removed 3 bases from V and 8 bases from J; junction bases left unmatched: 5. This CDR3 is 13 amino acids long. CDR3 region: CASSLGQAGGYTF. CDR3 coding DNA: TGTGCCAGCAGTTTGGGACAGGCGGGAGGCTACACCTTC.

This chain uses TRBV6-5 with TRBJ1-1; TRBD1 is a possible D gene (6 bases). Trimming left V 2 bases short and J 5 bases short, with 12 bases between. Germline-derived CDR1 and CDR2 are MNHEY and SVGAGI. The CDR3 is 14 residues long. The CDR3 loop reads CASSYVQGGTEAFF. The CDR3 region has the DNA TGTGCCAGCAGTTACGTACAGGGAGGAACTGAAGCTTTCTTT.

This clonotype was counted at least ten times. The CDR3 DNA sequence: TGCAGCGTTGAAGATAGCGGGGCCCTGAGGGCCCAGTACTTC. Translating it yields CSVEDSGALRAQYF. This rearrangement joins TRBV29-1 to TRBJ2-5; 8 positions agree with TRBD2. Trimming took 0 bases from V and 9 from J; bases not matched to a gene: 9. Germline CDR1 and CDR2: SQVTM and ANQGSEA. This CDR3 region has 14 residues.

This clonotype was observed a few times. This rearrangement joins TRBV5-1 to TRBJ2-7; no firm D call. V was pared by 5 bases and J by 2 bases, with 8 bases between. This CDR3 spans 12 amino acids. Germline V CDR1 and CDR2: SGHRS, YFSETQ. The CDR3 nucleotides read TGCGCCAGCAGAGAGACCACCTACGAGCAGTACTTC. Its translation: CASRETTYEQYF.